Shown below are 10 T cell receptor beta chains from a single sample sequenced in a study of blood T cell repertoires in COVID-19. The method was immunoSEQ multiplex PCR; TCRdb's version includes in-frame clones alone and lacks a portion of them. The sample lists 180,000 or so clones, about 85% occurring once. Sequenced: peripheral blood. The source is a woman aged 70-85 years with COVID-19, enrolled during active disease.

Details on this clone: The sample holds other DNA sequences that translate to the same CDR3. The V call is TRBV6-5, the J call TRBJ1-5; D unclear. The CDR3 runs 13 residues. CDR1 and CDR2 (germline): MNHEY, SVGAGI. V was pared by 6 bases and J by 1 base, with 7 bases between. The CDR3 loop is CASRDSSNQPQHF. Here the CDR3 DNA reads TGTGCCAGCAGAGACTCAAGCAATCAGCCCCAGCATTTT.

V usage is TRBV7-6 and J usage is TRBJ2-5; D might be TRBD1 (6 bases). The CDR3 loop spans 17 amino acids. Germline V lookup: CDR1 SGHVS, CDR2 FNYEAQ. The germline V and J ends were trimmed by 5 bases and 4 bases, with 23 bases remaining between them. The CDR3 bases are TGTGCCAGCAGCATACAACGGCAGGGGACACCTCCAGAGACCCAGTACTTC. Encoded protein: CASSIQRQGTPPETQYF. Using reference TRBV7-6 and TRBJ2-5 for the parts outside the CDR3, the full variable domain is GAGVSQSPRYKVTKRGQDVALRCDPISGHVSLYWYRQALGQGPEFLTYFNYEAQQDKSGLPNDRFSAERPEGSISTLTIQRTEQRDSAMYRCASSIQRQGTPPETQYFGPGTRLLVL.

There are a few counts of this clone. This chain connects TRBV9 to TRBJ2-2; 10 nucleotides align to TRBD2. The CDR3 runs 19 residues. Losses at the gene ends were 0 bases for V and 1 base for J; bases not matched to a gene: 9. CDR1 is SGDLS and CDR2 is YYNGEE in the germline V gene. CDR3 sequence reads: CASSVDGSGGFKNTGELFF. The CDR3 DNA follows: TGTGCCAGCAGCGTAGATGGTAGCGGGGGGTTTAAGAACACCGGGGAGCTGTTTTTT. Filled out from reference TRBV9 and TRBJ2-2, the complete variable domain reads DSGVTQTPKHLITATGQRVTLRCSPRSGDLSVYWYQQSLDQGLQFLIQYYNGEERAKGNILERFSAQQFPDLHSELNLSSLELGDSALYFCASSVDGSGGFKNTGELFFGEGSRLTVL.

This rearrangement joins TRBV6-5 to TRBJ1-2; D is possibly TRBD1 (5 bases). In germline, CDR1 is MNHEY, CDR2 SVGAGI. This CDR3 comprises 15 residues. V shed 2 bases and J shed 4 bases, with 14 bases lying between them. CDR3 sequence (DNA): TGTGCCAGCAGTTACGTCCAGGGCGGGATCTATGGCTACACCTTC. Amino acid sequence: CASSYVQGGIYGYTF.

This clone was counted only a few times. Here the CDR3 DNA reads TGTGCCAGTAGTCCCTCCGGGACTAGCGGCCCCAGGGGTACGCAGTATTTT. Its translation is CASSPSGTSGPRGTQYF. The rearrangement uses TRBV19 and TRBJ2-3; TRBD2 matches 11 bases. This CDR3 region has 17 residues. V was pared by 5 bases and J by 8 bases, with 15 bases of the junction left unmatched. Germline CDR1 is LNHDA and CDR2 is SQIVND (reference sequence).

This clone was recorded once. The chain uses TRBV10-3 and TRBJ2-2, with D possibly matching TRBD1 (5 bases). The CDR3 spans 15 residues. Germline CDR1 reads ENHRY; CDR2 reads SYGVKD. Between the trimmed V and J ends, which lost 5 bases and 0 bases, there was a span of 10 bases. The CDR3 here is CAISPGSPNTGELFF. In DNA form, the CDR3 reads TGTGCCATCAGTCCAGGGTCCCCGAACACCGGGGAGCTGTTTTTT.

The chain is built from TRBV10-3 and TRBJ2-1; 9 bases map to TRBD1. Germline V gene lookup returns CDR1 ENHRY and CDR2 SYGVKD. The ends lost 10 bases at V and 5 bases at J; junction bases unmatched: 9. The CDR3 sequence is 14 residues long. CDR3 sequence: CATAGDRVNNEQFF. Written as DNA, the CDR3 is TGTGCCACTGCCGGGGACAGGGTTAACAATGAGCAGTTCTTC.

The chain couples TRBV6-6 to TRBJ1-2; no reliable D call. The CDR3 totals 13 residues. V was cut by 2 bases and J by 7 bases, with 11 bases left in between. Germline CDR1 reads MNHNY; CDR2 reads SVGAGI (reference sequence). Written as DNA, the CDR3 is TGTGCCAGCAGTTACGGAGGGAAAGGTGGCTACACCTTC. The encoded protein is CASSYGGKGGYTF.

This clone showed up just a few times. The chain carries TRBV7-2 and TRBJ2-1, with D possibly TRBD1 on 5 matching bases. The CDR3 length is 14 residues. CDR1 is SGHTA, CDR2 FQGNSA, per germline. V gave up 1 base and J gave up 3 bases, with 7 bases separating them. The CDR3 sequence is CASSLEGYYNEQFF. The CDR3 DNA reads TGTGCCAGCAGCTTAGAGGGGTACTACAATGAGCAGTTCTTC.

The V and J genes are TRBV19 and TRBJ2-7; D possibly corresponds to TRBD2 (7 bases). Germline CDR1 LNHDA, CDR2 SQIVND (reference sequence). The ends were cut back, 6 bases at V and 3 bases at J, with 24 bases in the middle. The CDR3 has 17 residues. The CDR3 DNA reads TGTGCCAGTAGCCCGGGGGGCCTAACAGGGTTGATCTACGAGCAGTACTTC. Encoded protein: CASSPGGLTGLIYEQYF. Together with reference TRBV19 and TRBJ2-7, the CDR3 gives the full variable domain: DGGITQSPKYLFRKEGQNVTLSCEQNLNHDAMYWYRQDPGQGLRLIYYSQIVNDFQKGDIAEGYSVSREKKESFPLTVTSAQKNPTAFYLCASSPGGLTGLIYEQYFGPGTRLTVT.